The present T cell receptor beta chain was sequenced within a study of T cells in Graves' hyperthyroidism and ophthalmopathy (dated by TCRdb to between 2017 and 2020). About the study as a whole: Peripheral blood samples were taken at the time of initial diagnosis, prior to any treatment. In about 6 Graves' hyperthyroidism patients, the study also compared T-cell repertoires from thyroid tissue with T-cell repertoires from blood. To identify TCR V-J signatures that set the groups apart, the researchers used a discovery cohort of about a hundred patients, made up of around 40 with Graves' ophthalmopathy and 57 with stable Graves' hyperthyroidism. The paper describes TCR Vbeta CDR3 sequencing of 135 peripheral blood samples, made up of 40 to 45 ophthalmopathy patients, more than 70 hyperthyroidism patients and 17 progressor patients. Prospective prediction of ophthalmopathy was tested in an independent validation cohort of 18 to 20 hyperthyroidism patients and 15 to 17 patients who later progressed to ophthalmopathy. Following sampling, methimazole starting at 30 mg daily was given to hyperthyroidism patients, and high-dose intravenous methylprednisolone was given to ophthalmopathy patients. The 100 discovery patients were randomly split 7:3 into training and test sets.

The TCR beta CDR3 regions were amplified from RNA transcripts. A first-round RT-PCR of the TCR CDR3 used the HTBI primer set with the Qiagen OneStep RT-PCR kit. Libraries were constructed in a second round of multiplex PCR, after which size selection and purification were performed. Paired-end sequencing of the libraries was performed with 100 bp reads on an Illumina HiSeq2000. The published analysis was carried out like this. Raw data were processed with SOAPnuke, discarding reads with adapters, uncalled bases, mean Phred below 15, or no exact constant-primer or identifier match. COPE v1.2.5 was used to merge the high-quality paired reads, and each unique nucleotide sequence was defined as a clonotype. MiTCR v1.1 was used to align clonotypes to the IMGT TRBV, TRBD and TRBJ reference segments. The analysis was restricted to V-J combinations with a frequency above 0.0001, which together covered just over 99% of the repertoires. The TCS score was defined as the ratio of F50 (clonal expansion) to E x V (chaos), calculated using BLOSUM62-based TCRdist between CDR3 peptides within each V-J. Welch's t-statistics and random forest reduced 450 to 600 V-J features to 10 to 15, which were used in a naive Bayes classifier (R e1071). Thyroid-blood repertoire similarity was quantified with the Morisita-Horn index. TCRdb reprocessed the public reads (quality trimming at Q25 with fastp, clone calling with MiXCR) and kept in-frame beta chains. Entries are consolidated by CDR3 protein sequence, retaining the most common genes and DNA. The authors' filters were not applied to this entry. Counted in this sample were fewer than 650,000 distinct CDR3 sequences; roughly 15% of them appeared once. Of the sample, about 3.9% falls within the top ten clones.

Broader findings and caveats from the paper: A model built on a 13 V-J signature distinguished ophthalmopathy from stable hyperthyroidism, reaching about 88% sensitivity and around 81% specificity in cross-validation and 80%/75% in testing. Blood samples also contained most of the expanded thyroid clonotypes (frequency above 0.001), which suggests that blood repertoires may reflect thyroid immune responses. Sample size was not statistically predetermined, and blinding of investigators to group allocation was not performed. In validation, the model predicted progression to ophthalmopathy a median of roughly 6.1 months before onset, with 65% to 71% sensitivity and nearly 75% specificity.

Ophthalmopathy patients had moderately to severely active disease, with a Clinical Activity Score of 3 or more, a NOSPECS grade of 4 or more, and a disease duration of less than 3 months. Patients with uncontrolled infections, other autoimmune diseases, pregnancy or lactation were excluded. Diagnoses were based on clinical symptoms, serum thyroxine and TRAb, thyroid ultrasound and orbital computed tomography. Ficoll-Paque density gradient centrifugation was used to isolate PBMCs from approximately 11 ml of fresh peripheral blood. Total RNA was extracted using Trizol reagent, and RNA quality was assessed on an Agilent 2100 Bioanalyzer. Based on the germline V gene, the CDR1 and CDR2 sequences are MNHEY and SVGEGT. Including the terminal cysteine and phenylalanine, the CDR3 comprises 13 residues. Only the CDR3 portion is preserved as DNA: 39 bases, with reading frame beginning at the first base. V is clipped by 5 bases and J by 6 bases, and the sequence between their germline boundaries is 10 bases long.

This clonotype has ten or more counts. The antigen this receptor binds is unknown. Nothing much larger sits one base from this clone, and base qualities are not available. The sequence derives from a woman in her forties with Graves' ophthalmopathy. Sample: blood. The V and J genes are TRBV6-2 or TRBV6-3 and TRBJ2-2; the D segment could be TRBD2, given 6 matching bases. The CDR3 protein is CASSDWRAGELFF. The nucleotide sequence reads TGTGCCAGCAGTGACTGGAGGGCCGGGGAGCTGTTTTTT.